This T cell receptor beta chain was recovered during a study of blood T cell repertoires in COVID-19. About the study: Donors in the United States, Italy and Spain gave samples during acute or convalescent COVID-19. Nucleic acid was either cDNA or gDNA, and it came from T cells, B-cell-depleted T cells, or PBMCs.

Germline CDR1 LGHDT, CDR2 YNNKEL (reference sequence). The length of the CDR3 is 15 residues. Trimming at V came to 8 bases and at J to 4 bases, leaving 10 bases not matched to a gene. Original handling: Using reference gene primer amplification, nucleated cell counts were estimated. Method: immunoSEQ multiplex PCR; TCRdb's copy keeps in-frame clones and lacks some. V and J calls and clone size are as listed in that table; D and trimming were resolved from the DNA. In the table there are fewer than 400,000 clones, around 92% of which are singletons. This clonotype originated in a woman aged 25 to 39 with COVID-19, enrolled during active disease. The V and J genes are TRBV3-1 (or the pseudogene TRBV3-2) and TRBJ1-1; 10 bases match TRBD1. The sample was peripheral blood. CDR3 bases: TGTGCCAGCGTCGGGACAGGGGCACCGGGCACTGAAGCTTTCTTT. Residues: CASVGTGAPGTEAFF.